Listed below are T cell receptor beta chains from one sample, sequenced in a study of T cells in Graves' hyperthyroidism and ophthalmopathy. TCRdb re-analysed the multiplex PCR reads in MiXCR, keeping a single row per CDR3 protein. The table shows hundreds of thousands of distinct CDR3 sequences, with approximately 23% occurring only once. The specimen sequenced was blood. These receptors all come from a middle-aged woman with Graves' ophthalmopathy. Each CDR3 is given with its conserved first and last residue. D genes are given only for firm matches. Clone size appears in some rows only: once, few, many, or a class for an expanded clone.

j_gene: TRBJ2-7
abundance: many
v_gene: TRBV4-1
d_gene: NA
CDR3aa: CASSRAVAYEQYF
CDR3nt: TGCGCCAGCAGCCGGGCTGTCGCCTACGAGCAGTACTTC

j_gene: TRBJ1-1
abundance: NA
v_gene: TRBV6-1
d_gene: NA
CDR3aa: CASRQLMNTEAFF
CDR3nt: TGTGCCAGCAGACAGCTCATGAACACTGAAGCTTTCTTT

j_gene: TRBJ2-5
abundance: many
v_gene: TRBV7-8
d_gene: NA
CDR3aa: CASSLEGRIGQETQYF
CDR3nt: TGTGCCAGCAGCTTAGAGGGGCGAATCGGGCAAGAGACCCAGTACTTC

j_gene: TRBJ2-2
abundance: NA
v_gene: TRBV5-1
d_gene: TRBD2
CDR3aa: CASSLRTSGRATGELFF
CDR3nt: TGCGCCAGCAGCTTGCGGACTAGCGGGAGGGCCACCGGGGAGCTGTTTTTT

j_gene: TRBJ2-7
abundance: many
v_gene: TRBV28
d_gene: TRBD2
CDR3aa: CASSLRGLAGDSYEQYF
CDR3nt: TGTGCCAGCAGTTTGCGAGGACTAGCGGGAGACTCCTACGAGCAGTACTTC

j_gene: TRBJ1-2
abundance: many
v_gene: TRBV20-1
d_gene: NA
CDR3aa: CSARDRAEGPLNYGYTF
CDR3nt: TGCAGTGCTAGAGATAGGGCAGAGGGCCCTCTTAACTATGGCTACACCTTC

j_gene: TRBJ1-1
abundance: NA
v_gene: TRBV5-6
d_gene: TRBD1
CDR3aa: CASSLLRQGGTEAFF
CDR3nt: TGTGCCAGCAGCTTGCTCCGACAGGGGGGCACTGAAGCTTTCTTT

j_gene: TRBJ2-7
abundance: once
v_gene: TRBV28
d_gene: TRBD1
CDR3aa: CASSAGDRRKTYEQYF
CDR3nt: TGTGCCAGCAGTGCTGGGGACAGGCGGAAAACCTACGAGCAGTACTTC

j_gene: TRBJ1-1
abundance: many
v_gene: TRBV2
d_gene: NA
CDR3aa: CASSEWGEEGTEAFF
CDR3nt: TGTGCCAGCAGTGAATGGGGGGAGGAGGGCACTGAAGCTTTCTTT

j_gene: TRBJ2-7
abundance: few
v_gene: TRBV28
d_gene: NA
CDR3aa: CASSPGQGGQYF
CDR3nt: TGTGCCAGCAGCCCCGGCCAGGGAGGGCAGTACTTC

j_gene: TRBJ2-7
abundance: many
v_gene: TRBV28
d_gene: NA
CDR3aa: CASRAVSTTYEQYF
CDR3nt: TGTGCCAGCAGAGCGGTTAGCACTACCTACGAGCAGTACTTC

j_gene: TRBJ2-5
abundance: many
v_gene: TRBV2
d_gene: TRBD2
CDR3aa: CASTLAGEGTQYF
CDR3nt: TGTGCCAGCACTCTAGCGGGAGAGGGGACCCAGTACTTC

j_gene: TRBJ2-2
abundance: NA
v_gene: TRBV20-1
d_gene: NA
CDR3aa: CSALSGENTGELFF
CDR3nt: TGCAGTGCTCTTAGCGGAGAGAACACCGGGGAGCTGTTTTTT

j_gene: TRBJ2-5
abundance: many
v_gene: TRBV11-2
d_gene: NA
CDR3aa: CASSLDRRGSQETQYF
CDR3nt: TGTGCCAGCAGCTTAGATCGTCGGGGCTCACAAGAGACCCAGTACTTC

j_gene: TRBJ2-5
abundance: few
v_gene: TRBV28
d_gene: NA
CDR3aa: CASSAQGGRQETQYF
CDR3nt: TGTGCCAGCAGTGCACAGGGAGGGCGTCAGGAGACCCAGTACTTC

j_gene: TRBJ2-7
abundance: NA
v_gene: TRBV10-3
d_gene: TRBD1
CDR3aa: CAISSRDRDYEQYF
CDR3nt: TGTGCCATCAGTAGCCGGGACAGGGACTACGAGCAGTACTTC

j_gene: TRBJ2-4
abundance: many
v_gene: TRBV27
d_gene: NA
CDR3aa: CASSSWGPGNIQYF
CDR3nt: TGTGCCAGCAGTTCCTGGGGACCAGGGAACATTCAGTACTTC

j_gene: TRBJ2-5
abundance: many
v_gene: TRBV7-2
d_gene: NA
CDR3aa: CASSLALRGVQETQYF
CDR3nt: TGTGCCAGCAGCTTAGCCCTCAGGGGGGTCCAAGAGACCCAGTACTTC

j_gene: TRBJ2-2
abundance: many
v_gene: TRBV12-3/TRBV12-4
d_gene: NA
CDR3aa: CASSLISTGELFF
CDR3nt: TGTGCCAGCAGTTTGATATCCACCGGGGAGCTGTTTTTT

j_gene: TRBJ2-7
abundance: many
v_gene: TRBV19
d_gene: TRBD2
CDR3aa: CASSNPGLATDEQYF
CDR3nt: TGTGCCAGTAGTAACCCGGGACTAGCGACCGACGAGCAGTACTTC

j_gene: TRBJ1-6
abundance: many
v_gene: TRBV7-3
d_gene: NA
CDR3aa: CASSLSGGYSPLHF
CDR3nt: TGTGCCAGCAGCTTAAGCGGGGGCTATTCACCCCTCCACTTT

j_gene: TRBJ1-2
abundance: few
v_gene: TRBV28
d_gene: NA
CDR3aa: CASSFYESSIGYTF
CDR3nt: TGTGCCAGCAGTTTTTACGAATCTTCAATTGGCTACACCTTC

j_gene: TRBJ2-7
abundance: many
v_gene: TRBV28
d_gene: NA
CDR3aa: CASGGFGEQYF
CDR3nt: TGTGCCAGCGGGGGATTTGGCGAGCAGTACTTC

j_gene: TRBJ1-1
abundance: NA
v_gene: TRBV19
d_gene: TRBD1
CDR3aa: CATGTGRNTEAFF
CDR3nt: TGTGCCACCGGGACAGGGAGGAACACTGAAGCTTTCTTT

j_gene: TRBJ2-7
abundance: many
v_gene: TRBV28
d_gene: NA
CDR3aa: CASSHGTQTYEQYF
CDR3nt: TGTGCCAGCAGTCATGGGACACAAACGTACGAGCAGTACTTC

j_gene: TRBJ1-6
abundance: many
v_gene: TRBV28
d_gene: NA
CDR3aa: CAAQPGYNSPLHF
CDR3nt: TGTGCCGCCCAACCAGGATATAATTCACCCCTCCACTTT

j_gene: TRBJ1-1
abundance: many
v_gene: TRBV27
d_gene: NA
CDR3aa: CASSTIRDGTEAFF
CDR3nt: TGTGCCAGCAGTACGATCCGGGACGGCACTGAAGCTTTCTTT

j_gene: TRBJ2-7
abundance: many
v_gene: TRBV2
d_gene: TRBD1
CDR3aa: CASSEGQISEQYF
CDR3nt: TGTGCCAGCAGTGAGGGACAGATCTCCGAGCAGTACTTC

j_gene: TRBJ2-7
abundance: NA
v_gene: TRBV2
d_gene: NA
CDR3aa: CASRLFATSDYEQYF
CDR3nt: TGTGCCAGCAGGTTGTTTGCGACCTCTGACTACGAGCAGTACTTC

j_gene: TRBJ2-5
abundance: many
v_gene: TRBV6-5
d_gene: TRBD2
CDR3aa: CASSYSLAGGKETQYF
CDR3nt: TGTGCCAGCAGTTACTCTCTAGCGGGAGGAAAAGAGACCCAGTACTTC

j_gene: TRBJ1-1
abundance: many
v_gene: TRBV19
d_gene: NA
CDR3aa: CASSIGRTNTEAFF
CDR3nt: TGTGCCAGTAGTATTGGACGGACGAACACTGAAGCTTTCTTT

j_gene: TRBJ2-2
abundance: NA
v_gene: TRBV5-1
d_gene: TRBD1
CDR3aa: CASSLEQGMSAGELFF
CDR3nt: TGCGCCAGCAGCTTGGAACAGGGGATGTCCGCCGGGGAGCTGTTTTTT

j_gene: TRBJ2-7
abundance: many
v_gene: TRBV11-1
d_gene: NA
CDR3aa: CASSLWGPGPFYEQYF
CDR3nt: TGTGCCAGCAGCTTATGGGGCCCGGGGCCCTTCTACGAGCAGTACTTC

j_gene: TRBJ1-2
abundance: many
v_gene: TRBV6-1
d_gene: NA
CDR3aa: CASSAPEAGFYGYTF
CDR3nt: TGTGCCAGCAGTGCTCCAGAGGCAGGATTCTATGGCTACACCTTC

j_gene: TRBJ1-5
abundance: few
v_gene: TRBV6-2/TRBV6-3
d_gene: NA
CDR3aa: CASSYSLGAGSQPQHF
CDR3nt: TGTGCCAGCAGTTACTCGCTGGGGGCAGGGAGTCAGCCCCAGCATTTT

j_gene: TRBJ1-2
abundance: many
v_gene: TRBV5-1
d_gene: TRBD1
CDR3aa: CASSPRGGDYGYTF
CDR3nt: TGCGCCAGCAGCCCCAGGGGGGGAGACTATGGCTACACCTTC

j_gene: TRBJ1-6
abundance: many
v_gene: TRBV30
d_gene: TRBD1
CDR3aa: CAWGSGTVDSPLHF
CDR3nt: TGTGCCTGGGGCTCCGGGACAGTGGATTCACCCCTCCACTTT

j_gene: TRBJ2-7
abundance: many
v_gene: TRBV27
d_gene: NA
CDR3aa: CASSLSAVRAYEQYF
CDR3nt: TGTGCCAGCAGTTTATCTGCCGTCAGGGCCTACGAGCAGTACTTC

j_gene: TRBJ1-5
abundance: many
v_gene: TRBV20-1
d_gene: NA
CDR3aa: CSASGDGNQPQHF
CDR3nt: TGCAGTGCTAGCGGGGACGGGAATCAGCCCCAGCATTTT

j_gene: TRBJ1-2
abundance: many
v_gene: TRBV3-1
d_gene: NA
CDR3aa: CASSLQRVPNYGYTF
CDR3nt: TGTGCCAGCAGCCTACAGCGCGTACCTAACTATGGCTACACCTTC

j_gene: TRBJ1-5
abundance: NA
v_gene: TRBV19
d_gene: NA
CDR3aa: CASRIQAAGNQPQLF
CDR3nt: TGTGCCAGTAGGATTCAGGCGGCGGGCAATCAGCCCCAGCTTTTT

j_gene: TRBJ2-2
abundance: many
v_gene: TRBV9
d_gene: NA
CDR3aa: CASSVVANTGELFF
CDR3nt: TGTGCCAGCAGCGTAGTTGCTAACACCGGGGAGCTGTTTTTT

j_gene: TRBJ2-7
abundance: NA
v_gene: TRBV3-1
d_gene: TRBD2
CDR3aa: CASSQDPGLAREQYF
CDR3nt: TGTGCCAGCAGCCAAGACCCGGGACTAGCGCGAGAGCAGTACTTC

j_gene: TRBJ2-7
abundance: few
v_gene: TRBV12-3/TRBV12-4
d_gene: NA
CDR3aa: CASSAWQGRDEQYF
CDR3nt: TGTGCCAGCTCCGCATGGCAGGGAAGAGACGAGCAGTACTTC

j_gene: TRBJ2-7
abundance: many
v_gene: TRBV4-1
d_gene: NA
CDR3aa: CASSQLQGDIYEQYF
CDR3nt: TGCGCCAGCAGCCAGCTACAGGGAGACATCTACGAGCAGTACTTC

j_gene: TRBJ1-3
abundance: many
v_gene: TRBV7-8
d_gene: NA
CDR3aa: CASKGAVNSGNTIYF
CDR3nt: TGTGCCAGCAAAGGGGCGGTTAACTCTGGAAACACCATATATTTT

j_gene: TRBJ1-2
abundance: many
v_gene: TRBV25-1
d_gene: TRBD1
CDR3aa: CASSGGGQANYGYTF
CDR3nt: TGTGCCAGCAGTGGGGGCGGACAGGCAAACTATGGCTACACCTTC

j_gene: TRBJ1-2
abundance: many
v_gene: TRBV20-1
d_gene: NA
CDR3aa: CSARTLADGYTF
CDR3nt: TGCAGTGCTAGGACACTGGCTGATGGCTACACCTTC

j_gene: TRBJ1-1
abundance: NA
v_gene: TRBV11-2
d_gene: NA
CDR3aa: CASSLRVAGLMNTEAFF
CDR3nt: TGTGCCAGCAGCTTAAGGGTGGCAGGCTTAATGAACACTGAAGCTTTCTTT

j_gene: TRBJ1-5
abundance: many
v_gene: TRBV6-1
d_gene: NA
CDR3aa: CASSETPPAHQPQHF
CDR3nt: TGTGCCAGCAGTGAGACACCCCCTGCACACCAGCCCCAGCATTTT

j_gene: TRBJ2-2
abundance: many
v_gene: TRBV7-2
d_gene: TRBD2
CDR3aa: CASSLAGGPGTGELFF
CDR3nt: TGTGCCAGCAGCTTAGCGGGAGGGCCAGGTACCGGGGAGCTGTTTTTT

j_gene: TRBJ2-5
abundance: many
v_gene: TRBV11-1
d_gene: NA
CDR3aa: CASSLEPRGGETQYF
CDR3nt: TGTGCCAGCAGCTTAGAACCCAGGGGGGGAGAGACCCAGTACTTC